Listed below are T cell receptor beta chains from one sample, sequenced in a study of radiation and T cells in renal cell carcinoma. Some clones are missing from TCRdb's copy, which holds only in-frame ones; the method was immunoSEQ multiplex PCR. Among 85,000 to 100,000 clones, roughly 90% were seen once, and the ten largest hold 7% to 9%. This sample comprised blood, obtained from a patient whose treatment included radiotherapy and nephrectomy. The receptors were gathered from a man aged 50 or older with renal cell carcinoma. CDR3s include the opening cysteine and the closing phenylalanine or tryptophan. The order of the fields is J gene, D gene, clone size, V gene, CDR3 DNA, CDR3 protein. A D gene is named only where the DNA matches it firmly. Clone size is shown for a subset of rows, as once, few, many or a class of expanded clone.

j_gene: TRBJ2-6
d_gene: -
abundance: -
v_gene: TRBV6-1
CDR3nt: TGTGCCAGCAGTGAAGGTTCCGGGGCCAACGTCCTGACTTTC
CDR3aa: CASSEGSGANVLTF

j_gene: TRBJ1-5
d_gene: -
abundance: -
v_gene: TRBV27
CDR3nt: TGTGCCAGCAGTTCTACATTGGTGGGCCAGCCCCAGCATTTT
CDR3aa: CASSSTLVGQPQHF

j_gene: TRBJ1-1
d_gene: -
abundance: -
v_gene: TRBV10-3
CDR3nt: TGTGCCATCAGTGCAGGTCATGGTGGCAAACCGAACACTGAAGCTTTCTTT
CDR3aa: CAISAGHGGKPNTEAFF

j_gene: TRBJ2-1
d_gene: -
abundance: -
v_gene: TRBV6-5
CDR3nt: TGTGCCAGCAGTTACTCGAATGACAATGAGCAGTTCTTC
CDR3aa: CASSYSNDNEQFF

j_gene: TRBJ1-5
d_gene: TRBD1
abundance: -
v_gene: TRBV6-1
CDR3nt: TGTGCCAGCAGTGAGACAGGGAACAATCAGCCCCAGCATTTT
CDR3aa: CASSETGNNQPQHF

j_gene: TRBJ2-3
d_gene: -
abundance: -
v_gene: TRBV7-9
CDR3nt: TGTGCCAGCAGCCGGGTGACAGATACGCAGTATTTT
CDR3aa: CASSRVTDTQYF

j_gene: TRBJ1-4
d_gene: TRBD1
abundance: -
v_gene: TRBV19
CDR3nt: TGTGCCAGTAAGGGACAGGGTCGTATCGGAAGGGAAAAACTGTTTTTT
CDR3aa: CASKGQGRIGREKLFF

j_gene: TRBJ2-7
d_gene: -
abundance: -
v_gene: TRBV6-5
CDR3nt: TGTGCCAGCAGTTATCATAGCGAGCAGTACTTC
CDR3aa: CASSYHSEQYF

j_gene: TRBJ2-7
d_gene: -
abundance: -
v_gene: TRBV6-5
CDR3nt: TGTGCCAGCAGTTGGGGATACGAGCAGTACTTC
CDR3aa: CASSWGYEQYF

j_gene: TRBJ2-5
d_gene: -
abundance: -
v_gene: TRBV7-2
CDR3nt: TGTGCCAGCAGCCTGTCCAGTATGGAGACCCAGTACTTC
CDR3aa: CASSLSSMETQYF

j_gene: TRBJ1-1
d_gene: -
abundance: -
v_gene: TRBV2
CDR3nt: TGTGCCAGCAGTGAATCTCCGGGGAACACTGAAGCTTTCTTT
CDR3aa: CASSESPGNTEAFF

j_gene: TRBJ2-3
d_gene: -
abundance: many
v_gene: TRBV5-4
CDR3nt: TGTGCCAGCACCAATTCAAGGGATACGCAGTATTTT
CDR3aa: CASTNSRDTQYF

j_gene: TRBJ2-1
d_gene: TRBD2
abundance: few
v_gene: TRBV6-1
CDR3nt: TGTGCCAGCAGACCGGGACTAGCGGGGTACAATGAGCAGTTCTTC
CDR3aa: CASRPGLAGYNEQFF

j_gene: TRBJ2-6
d_gene: -
abundance: -
v_gene: TRBV5-1
CDR3nt: TGCGCCAGCAGCTTGAGTAGCGGGGCCAACGTCCTGACTTTC
CDR3aa: CASSLSSGANVLTF

j_gene: TRBJ1-5
d_gene: -
abundance: -
v_gene: TRBV7-9
CDR3nt: TGTGCCAGCAGCCTGGGAACAGATCAGCCCCAGCATTTT
CDR3aa: CASSLGTDQPQHF

j_gene: TRBJ2-1
d_gene: -
abundance: -
v_gene: TRBV20-1
CDR3nt: TGCAGTGCTAGTCGGTACAATGAGCAGTTCTTC
CDR3aa: CSASRYNEQFF

j_gene: TRBJ1-2
d_gene: -
abundance: -
v_gene: TRBV6-1
CDR3nt: TGTGCCAGCAGTGTACAATCGGCAGGGATTATAGCTAACTATGGCTACACCTTC
CDR3aa: CASSVQSAGIIANYGYTF

j_gene: TRBJ2-5
d_gene: -
abundance: -
v_gene: TRBV18
CDR3nt: TGTGCCAGCTCACCCATGGGGGGCCAAGAGACCCAGTACTTC
CDR3aa: CASSPMGGQETQYF

j_gene: TRBJ1-1
d_gene: -
abundance: -
v_gene: TRBV10-1
CDR3nt: TGCGCCAGCAGCGCGGGACCGGGGGGCACTGAAGCTTTCTTT
CDR3aa: CASSAGPGGTEAFF

j_gene: TRBJ2-3
d_gene: -
abundance: -
v_gene: TRBV2
CDR3nt: TGTGCCAGCAGTGGACTTCGCACAGATACGCAGTATTTT
CDR3aa: CASSGLRTDTQYF

j_gene: TRBJ1-2
d_gene: -
abundance: -
v_gene: TRBV9
CDR3nt: TGTCCCAGAGGGGATAACTATGGCTACACCTTC
CDR3aa: CPRGDNYGYTF

j_gene: TRBJ1-2
d_gene: TRBD1
abundance: -
v_gene: TRBV7-9
CDR3nt: TGTGCCAGCAGCCTTTCCGGGACAGGGGGCAGGATGGGTGGCTACACCTTC
CDR3aa: CASSLSGTGGRMGGYTF

j_gene: TRBJ2-7
d_gene: TRBD1
abundance: -
v_gene: TRBV19
CDR3nt: TGTGCCAGTAGTACACAGGGGCGGACCTACGAGCAGTACTTC
CDR3aa: CASSTQGRTYEQYF

j_gene: TRBJ2-5
d_gene: -
abundance: -
v_gene: TRBV18
CDR3nt: TGTGCCAGCTCACCACGGATCCAAGAGACCCAGTACTTC
CDR3aa: CASSPRIQETQYF

j_gene: TRBJ2-7
d_gene: -
abundance: -
v_gene: TRBV18
CDR3nt: TGTGCCAGCTCACCACCTTCACAGGCAATCTACGAGCAGTACTTC
CDR3aa: CASSPPSQAIYEQYF

j_gene: TRBJ2-3
d_gene: -
abundance: -
v_gene: TRBV19
CDR3nt: TGTGCCAGTAGTAGGGCGGACACAGATACGCAGTATTTT
CDR3aa: CASSRADTDTQYF

j_gene: TRBJ2-1
d_gene: -
abundance: -
v_gene: TRBV7-8
CDR3nt: TGTGCCAGCAGACAATCTCTAGAATATGAGCAGTTCTTC
CDR3aa: CASRQSLEYEQFF

j_gene: TRBJ2-1
d_gene: -
abundance: -
v_gene: TRBV7-9
CDR3nt: TGTGCCAGCAGCTCGGCAGGGTATTACAATGAGCAGTTCTTC
CDR3aa: CASSSAGYYNEQFF

j_gene: TRBJ1-4
d_gene: TRBD1
abundance: once
v_gene: TRBV6-5
CDR3nt: TGTGCCAGCAGCATGGACAGGGGAAATGAAAAACTGTTTTTT
CDR3aa: CASSMDRGNEKLFF

j_gene: TRBJ1-1
d_gene: TRBD1
abundance: -
v_gene: TRBV6-6
CDR3nt: TGTGCCAGCAGTGACAGGGGATCAGTGAACACTGAAGCTTTCTTT
CDR3aa: CASSDRGSVNTEAFF

j_gene: TRBJ2-2
d_gene: TRBD2
abundance: -
v_gene: TRBV13
CDR3nt: TGTGCCAGCCGCAGCGGGGTCCTAGGGACCGGGGAGCTGTTTTTT
CDR3aa: CASRSGVLGTGELFF

j_gene: TRBJ1-4
d_gene: -
abundance: -
v_gene: TRBV5-1
CDR3nt: TGCGCCAGCAAGGTGAGGGAAGGAGAAAAACTGTTTTTT
CDR3aa: CASKVREGEKLFF

j_gene: TRBJ2-3
d_gene: -
abundance: -
v_gene: TRBV9
CDR3nt: TGTGCCAGCAGCCCCTCTCCAGATACGCAGTATTTT
CDR3aa: CASSPSPDTQYF

j_gene: TRBJ1-1
d_gene: -
abundance: -
v_gene: TRBV7-6
CDR3nt: TGTGCCAGCAGCTCCTACCGGGGGGACCCTGAAGCTTTCTTT
CDR3aa: CASSSYRGDPEAFF

j_gene: TRBJ2-1
d_gene: -
abundance: -
v_gene: TRBV6-6
CDR3nt: TGTGCCAGCAGTCCCCCGGGGGCCCAGTACAATGAGCAGTTCTTC
CDR3aa: CASSPPGAQYNEQFF

j_gene: TRBJ2-5
d_gene: -
abundance: -
v_gene: TRBV5-1
CDR3nt: TGCGCCAGCAGCTTGGGACCGACAGGCGAGACCCAGTACTTC
CDR3aa: CASSLGPTGETQYF

j_gene: TRBJ2-5
d_gene: -
abundance: -
v_gene: TRBV9
CDR3nt: TGTGCCAGCAGCGTAGATTTCCAAGAGACCCAGTACTTC
CDR3aa: CASSVDFQETQYF

j_gene: TRBJ2-7
d_gene: TRBD1
abundance: -
v_gene: TRBV2
CDR3nt: TGTGCCAGCAGCGTGAACAGGGGGAGCTCCTACGAGCAGTACTTC
CDR3aa: CASSVNRGSSYEQYF

j_gene: TRBJ2-4
d_gene: -
abundance: -
v_gene: TRBV4-1
CDR3nt: TGCGCCAGCAGCCAAGATGTAATTGAACAGCGTAGCATTCAGTACTTC
CDR3aa: CASSQDVIEQRSIQYF

j_gene: TRBJ2-7
d_gene: TRBD2
abundance: -
v_gene: TRBV7-2
CDR3nt: TGTGCCAGCAGCTTAGCTCCTAGCGGGGGGCCCGCCCCTGGGCAGTACTTC
CDR3aa: CASSLAPSGGPAPGQYF

j_gene: TRBJ1-6
d_gene: -
abundance: -
v_gene: TRBV2
CDR3nt: TGTGCCAGCAGTACCTTTGGATCCTATAATTCACCCCTCCACTTT
CDR3aa: CASSTFGSYNSPLHF

j_gene: TRBJ1-5
d_gene: TRBD1
abundance: -
v_gene: TRBV28
CDR3nt: TGTGCCAGCAGCAGCGACAGGGCAGGGTACAATCAGCCCCAGCATTTT
CDR3aa: CASSSDRAGYNQPQHF

j_gene: TRBJ2-7
d_gene: -
abundance: -
v_gene: TRBV10-3
CDR3nt: TGTGCCATCAGTGAGTCGCCTAGCGCGGACGAGCAGTACTTC
CDR3aa: CAISESPSADEQYF

j_gene: TRBJ2-5
d_gene: TRBD2
abundance: -
v_gene: TRBV15
CDR3nt: TGTGCCACCAGCAGGACTAGCGAGTTGGAGACCCAGTACTTC
CDR3aa: CATSRTSELETQYF

j_gene: TRBJ2-5
d_gene: -
abundance: -
v_gene: TRBV5-1
CDR3nt: TGCGCCAGCAGCTTGGGCGGAACCCAAGAGACCCAGTACTTC
CDR3aa: CASSLGGTQETQYF

j_gene: TRBJ1-5
d_gene: -
abundance: few
v_gene: TRBV19
CDR3nt: TGTGCCAGTAGTCCAACCCGCGACCCTCCCCAGCATTTT
CDR3aa: CASSPTRDPPQHF

j_gene: TRBJ2-1
d_gene: -
abundance: once
v_gene: TRBV10-2
CDR3nt: TGCGCCAGCACCGGCGGGGCTAGCTACAATGAGCAGTTCTTC
CDR3aa: CASTGGASYNEQFF

j_gene: TRBJ2-3
d_gene: -
abundance: -
v_gene: TRBV5-1
CDR3nt: TGCGCCAGCAGCTTGGGGACAGCCAGCACAGATACGCAGTATTTT
CDR3aa: CASSLGTASTDTQYF

j_gene: TRBJ1-1
d_gene: -
abundance: -
v_gene: TRBV7-8
CDR3nt: TGTGCCAGCAGCCCGGACAGTCACAACACTGAAGCTTTCTTT
CDR3aa: CASSPDSHNTEAFF

j_gene: TRBJ2-3
d_gene: -
abundance: -
v_gene: TRBV7-2
CDR3nt: TGTGCCAGCAGCTTAACAAAGGCGGGCGCAGATACGCAGTATTTT
CDR3aa: CASSLTKAGADTQYF

j_gene: TRBJ2-1
d_gene: TRBD2
abundance: -
v_gene: TRBV28
CDR3nt: TGTGCCAGCACCCTAGCGGGAGCCGTCTCCTACAATGAGCAGTTCTTC
CDR3aa: CASTLAGAVSYNEQFF

j_gene: TRBJ2-7
d_gene: -
abundance: -
v_gene: TRBV27
CDR3nt: TGTGCCAGCAGTTTATCGGTTCGCCTAGATCTCGACGAGCAGTACTTC
CDR3aa: CASSLSVRLDLDEQYF

j_gene: TRBJ2-5
d_gene: TRBD2
abundance: -
v_gene: TRBV9
CDR3nt: TGTGCCAGCAGCGTAGCGGGGGGGTATCAAGAGACCCAGTACTTC
CDR3aa: CASSVAGGYQETQYF

j_gene: TRBJ2-6
d_gene: TRBD1
abundance: once
v_gene: TRBV28
CDR3nt: TGTGCCGCTGGGACAGGGGGCTCTGGGGCCAACGTCCTGACTTTC
CDR3aa: CAAGTGGSGANVLTF

j_gene: TRBJ1-2
d_gene: TRBD1
abundance: -
v_gene: TRBV27
CDR3nt: TGTGCCAGCAGGTCCACAGGGGACTATGGCTACACCTTC
CDR3aa: CASRSTGDYGYTF

j_gene: TRBJ2-1
d_gene: TRBD2
abundance: -
v_gene: TRBV5-1
CDR3nt: TGCGCCAGCAGCTTGGCAGGGACTAGCGGGAACTACAATGAGCAGTTCTTC
CDR3aa: CASSLAGTSGNYNEQFF

j_gene: TRBJ1-4
d_gene: -
abundance: -
v_gene: TRBV5-1
CDR3nt: TGCGCCAGCAGCTTGGAAGCGAGTTTCCGCGGTAATATAGTAACTAATGAAAAACTGTTTTTT
CDR3aa: CASSLEASFRGNIVTNEKLFF

j_gene: TRBJ2-7
d_gene: TRBD1
abundance: -
v_gene: TRBV19
CDR3nt: TGTGCCAGTAGTACCGGACAGGGGTTCTACGAGCAGTACTTC
CDR3aa: CASSTGQGFYEQYF